Included here is one T cell receptor (beta chain) sequence, with context. Its cognate antigen is unknown. The cDNA of both the TCRalpha and TCRbeta chains was subjected to two nested PCRs of about 16 and 10 cycles. TCRdb reprocessed the 5' RACE reads; each CDR3 protein has one entry and no DNA is given. The data include about 300,000 distinct CDR3 sequences; the top ten clones carry over 5%. The entry originates in a study of monozygotic twins with inflammatory bowel disease. Regarding the study as a whole: For IBD, no single strong associated signal or clonotype was supported. Clonotype sharing was lower in IBD patients than healthy twins, most markedly with disease activity.

Germline CDR1 and CDR2: SGHVS and FQNEAQ. The length of the CDR3 is 11 residues. From whole blood, total RNA was isolated without any sorting of T cells. The genes are TRBV7-8 and TRBJ2-1; TCRdb designates TRBD1, a call that cannot be tested without DNA. This receptor was obtained from a human donor with ulcerative colitis or Crohn's disease, or a healthy co-twin of an affected twin (not recorded which). Sample: blood. This chain's CDR3 is CASSSVYEQFF.